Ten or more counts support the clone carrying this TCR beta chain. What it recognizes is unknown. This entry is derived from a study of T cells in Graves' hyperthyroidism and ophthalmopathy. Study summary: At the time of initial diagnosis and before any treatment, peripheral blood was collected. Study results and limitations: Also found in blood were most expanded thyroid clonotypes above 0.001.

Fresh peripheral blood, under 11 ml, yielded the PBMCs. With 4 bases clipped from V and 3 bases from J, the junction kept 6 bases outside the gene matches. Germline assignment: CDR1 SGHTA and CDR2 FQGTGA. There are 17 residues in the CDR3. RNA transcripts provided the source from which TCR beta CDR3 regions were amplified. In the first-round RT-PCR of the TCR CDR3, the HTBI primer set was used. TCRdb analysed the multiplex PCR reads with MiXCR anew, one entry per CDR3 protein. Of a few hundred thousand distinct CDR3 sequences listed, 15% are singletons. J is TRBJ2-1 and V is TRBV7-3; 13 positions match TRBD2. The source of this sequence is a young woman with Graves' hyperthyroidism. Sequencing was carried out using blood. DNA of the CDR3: TGTGCCAGCAGCTCCGAAGGGACTAGCGGGGACTACAATGAGCAGTTCTTC. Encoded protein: CASSSEGTSGDYNEQFF.